The 6 T cell receptor beta chains in this list originate from one sample, sequenced in a study of Ad26.COV2.S vaccination and SARS-CoV-2 variants. Treatment defined: some 20 received Ad26.COV2.S at low or high dose, single or two shots; 5 received placebo; per-sample allocation not given. Samples came from day 63 after the first vaccine or placebo injection. TCRdb's copy holds only in-frame clones and misses some; the assay was immunoSEQ multiplex PCR. This table has roughly 350,000 clones, roughly 90% appearing once. The sample was peripheral blood, taken in a trial of Ad26.COV2.S vaccine versus placebo. Every receptor here comes from a person aged 18-65 years who received the Ad26.COV2.S COVID-19 vaccine or a placebo.

This clone was detected a few times. The chain joins TRBV20-1 to TRBJ2-7, with TRBD2 matching over 12 bases. CDR1 and CDR2 (germline): DFQATT, SNEGSKA (reference sequence). The CDR3 spans 18 residues. V trimming: 3 bases; J trimming: 3 bases; junction bases outside the gene matches: 15. This CDR3 reads CSASRLAGENGDFYEQYF. The CDR3, as DNA: TGCAGTGCTAGTAGACTAGCGGGAGAGAACGGAGACTTCTACGAGCAGTACTTC.

The chain has TRBV7-9 and TRBJ2-7; D unresolved. The CDR3 totals 14 residues. Trimming shortened V by 5 bases and J by 3 bases, and 14 bases separated the two germline ends. Germline loops: CDR1 SEHNR, CDR2 FQNEAQ (reference sequence). The DNA of the CDR3 is TGTGCCAGCAGCCCAGGACCGCCGCGCTACGAGCAGTACTTC. Amino acids: CASSPGPPRYEQYF.

J is TRBJ1-1 and V is TRBV30; D gene ambiguous. With 3 bases removed from V and 0 bases from J, the gap between germline ends came to 8 bases. The CDR3 length is 13 residues. Germline V gene data show CDR1 as GTSNPN and CDR2 as SVGIG (reference sequence). The DNA for the CDR3 is TGTGCCTGGAGCCGAATCATGAACACTGAAGCTTTCTTT. The encoded protein is CAWSRIMNTEAFF.

The V and J genes are TRBV9 and TRBJ2-7; TRBD1 matches at 7 bases. Germline values: CDR1 SGDLS, CDR2 YYNGEE. V dropped 4 bases and J dropped 0; count of bases not matched to a gene: 7. This CDR3 is built from 15 residues. The DNA of the CDR3 is TGTGCCAGCAGCCCCGGACAGGTAGCCTCCTACGAGCAGTACTTC. The encoded protein is CASSPGQVASYEQYF. Combining the CDR3 with reference TRBV9 and TRBJ2-7 gives the whole variable domain DSGVTQTPKHLITATGQRVTLRCSPRSGDLSVYWYQQSLDQGLQFLIQYYNGEERAKGNILERFSAQQFPDLHSELNLSSLELGDSALYFCASSPGQVASYEQYFGPGTRLTVT.

This clone was recorded only once. The chain employs TRBV30 and TRBJ1-5; a possible D gene is TRBD1 (5 bases). V lost 2 bases and J lost 0, with 11 bases in between. The CDR3 has 15 residues. Germline V CDR1 and CDR2: GTSNPN, SVGIG (reference sequence). CDR3 nucleotides: TGTGCCTGGAGTTTGGCAGGGATTAGCAATCAGCCCCAGCATTTT. Translated: CAWSLAGISNQPQHF.

The chain combines TRBV12-5 with TRBJ1-3; no clear D. V shed 0 bases and J shed 0 bases, with 0 bases lying between them. Germline values: CDR1 LGHNT, CDR2 FRNRAP. This CDR3 has 13 residues. The CDR3 DNA sequence: TGTGCTAGTGGTTTGGTCTCTGGAAACACCATATATTTT. The encoded protein is CASGLVSGNTIYF. The full variable domain, completed using reference TRBV12-5 and TRBJ1-3, is DARVTQTPRHKVTEMGQEVTMRCQPILGHNTVFWYRQTMMQGLELLAYFRNRAPLDDSGMPKDRFSAEMPDATLATLKIQPSEPRDSAVYFCASGLVSGNTIYFGEGSWLTVV.